The sequence of this TCR beta chain was determined in a study of response to subunit inactivated influenza vaccine. CDR1 LNHDA and CDR2 SQIVND come from the germline V gene (reference sequence). The CDR3 contains 13 residues. The V end was cut by 9 bases, the J end by 7 bases, with 13 bases between. TCRdb recomputed calls from the RT-PCR reads with MiXCR, one row per CDR3 protein. The sample has about 650,000 distinct CDR3 sequences; around a sixth are singletons. The study's findings and limits: Each seasonal influenza vaccination, the authors suggested, recruits few new T cells.

This clonotype was seen only a few times. Its antigen is undetermined. The source of this sequence is a man in his fifties or sixties who received an inactivated influenza vaccine. Specimen: PBMCs from blood, collected approximately 12 days after vaccination. The chain carries TRBV19 and TRBJ1-6; perhaps TRBD1 as D (6 bases). The CDR3 sequence: CASGDRKNSPLHF. The CDR3 DNA is TGTGCCAGCGGAGACAGGAAGAATTCACCCCTCCACTTT.